The clone carrying this T cell receptor beta chain has just one count. Authors' data handling: The authors estimated nucleated cell counts from reference gene primer amplification. Measured with immunoSEQ multiplex PCR; TCRdb has only the in-frame clones, and not every one. V, J and clone size derive from that table, while D and trimming were established from the DNA sequence. The sample lists tens of thousands of clones, about 80% seen once, with roughly 12% in the top ten. This CDR3 has 17 residues. Germline V gene data show CDR1 as MDHEN and CDR2 as SYDVKM. V shed 4 bases and J shed 1 base, with 17 bases lying between them. This specimen belongs to a study of blood T cell repertoires in COVID-19. As for the study in general: Material from acute and convalescent COVID-19 was sourced from the United States, Italy and Spain. Sources were T cells, B-cell-depleted T cells, or PBMCs; the material itself was cDNA or gDNA.

This receptor was taken from a human donor in a cohort sampled during active COVID-19. Source material: peripheral blood. V is TRBV28 and J is TRBJ1-5, with D possibly matching TRBD1 (6 bases). The CDR3 DNA follows: TGTGCCAGCAGTTCCCCGGGGGGGGGCGAGAGCAATCAGCCCCAGCATTTT. Amino acid sequence: CASSSPGGGESNQPQHF.